This T cell receptor beta chain was sequenced in a study of blood T cell repertoires in COVID-19. Across the whole study: Some COVID-19 samples were acute and others convalescent; all came from the United States, Italy and Spain.

Sequencing was performed with immunoSEQ multiplex PCR; in TCRdb, only in-frame clones are kept and a portion is missing. The sample has about 84,000 clones; 86% are singletons. Germline loops: CDR1 MGHRA, CDR2 YSYEKL. The CDR3 contains 14 residues. V was trimmed by 0 bases and J by 3 bases, leaving 8 bases between them. This clonotype originated in a man older than 75 with active or convalescent COVID-19. The gene calls are TRBV4-1 and TRBJ1-2; unclear D gene. The sample was peripheral blood. The CDR3 DNA is TGCGCCAGCAGCCAAGATCTTCTCTACTATGGCTACACCTTC. Encoded protein: CASSQDLLYYGYTF.